A single sample is the source of the 13 T cell receptor beta chains below, sequenced in a study of T-cell reconstitution after alpha-beta-depleted transplantation in children. TCRbeta library preparation incorporated unique molecular identifiers. TCRdb re-analysed the PCR reads in MiXCR, keeping a single row per CDR3 protein. In the table there are 900,000 or so distinct CDR3 sequences, 15% to 20% of which are singletons. The specimen comprised PBMCs, mostly from graft donor cells, sampled 360 days after TCRalphabeta/CD19-depleted stem cell transplant. The receptors were gathered from a male patient aged 10 to 17 who had a stem cell transplant for acute lymphoblastic leukemia, so the T cells may come from the graft donor.

This clonotype turned up a few times. The chain couples TRBV29-1 to TRBJ2-7; D gene ambiguous. The germline V gene has CDR1 SQVTM and CDR2 ANQGSEA. This CDR3 spans 12 amino acids. Deletions cut 4 bases from V and 3 bases from J, with 10 bases between. CDR3 in DNA: TGCAGCGTTGGACTTACGGACTACGAGCAGTACTTC. Its protein is CSVGLTDYEQYF.

The chain carries TRBV13 and TRBJ2-2; D not resolved. V was clipped by 3 bases and J by 0 bases, with 17 bases between them. Germline CDR1 reads PRHDT; CDR2 reads FYEKMQ (reference sequence). The CDR3 has 18 amino acids. In DNA form, the CDR3 reads TGTGCCAGCAGCTTTGGCTCCGCTCTCAGAGCGAACACCGGGGAGCTGTTTTTT. Its protein is CASSFGSALRANTGELFF.

The chain uses TRBV20-1 and TRBJ1-1; the D is unclear. CDR1 DFQATT and CDR2 SNEGSKA come from the germline V gene (reference sequence). Trimming took 6 bases from V and 1 from J, leaving 21 bases between them. The CDR3 sequence is 16 residues long. The CDR3 nucleotides read TGCAGTGCGAGGGATCGAGTGGGAGTATCGAACACTGAAGCTTTCTTT. Translated, it gives CSARDRVGVSNTEAFF.

The chain has TRBV5-1 and TRBJ2-1, with 8 bases lining up with TRBD2. Losses at the gene ends were 1 base for V and 3 bases for J; bases not matched to a gene: 6. Germline V gives CDR1 SGHRS, CDR2 YFSETQ. The CDR3 extends over 16 amino acids. CDR3 region: CASSLIRGTSYNEQFF. The CDR3 DNA is TGCGCCAGCAGCTTGATACGGGGGACTAGCTACAATGAGCAGTTCTTC. Supplemented by reference TRBV5-1 and TRBJ2-1, the full variable domain reads KAGVTQTPRYLIKTRGQQVTLSCSPISGHRSVSWYQQTPGQGLQFLFEYFSETQRNKGNFPGRFSGRQFSNSRSEMNVSTLELGDSALYLCASSLIRGTSYNEQFFGPGTRLTVL.

Ten or more counts support this clonotype. V and J are TRBV29-1 and TRBJ2-7, with unresolved D. The germline gives CDR1 SQVTM, CDR2 ANQGSEA. The V gene lost 2 bases and the J gene lost 1 base, with 6 bases spanning the gap. The CDR3 sequence is 12 residues long. CDR3 DNA sequence: TGCAGCGTTGAAAGCAGGTCCTACGAGCAGTACTTC. This sequence encodes CSVESRSYEQYF.

This clonotype occurred a few times. The chain employs TRBV7-6 and TRBJ2-7, with 7 bases lining up with TRBD1. CDR1 and CDR2 from the germline V gene are SGHVS and FNYEAQ. This CDR3 spans 15 amino acids. V lost 5 bases to trimming and J lost 3 bases; unmatched junction nucleotides: 10. CDR3 sequence: CASSIGGYGSYEQYF. The CDR3 DNA follows: TGTGCCAGCAGCATAGGGGGCTACGGAAGCTACGAGCAGTACTTC.

This clonotype was counted a few times. The chain has TRBV5-1 and TRBJ2-7; the match to TRBD2 covers 9 bases. The CDR3 length is 15 residues. Germline V gene lookup returns CDR1 SGHRS and CDR2 YFSETQ. V was clipped by 6 bases and J by 2 bases; unmatched bases: 9. CDR3 sequence (DNA): TGCGCCAGCACCGCTCTAGCGGGATTTACCTACGAGCAGTACTTC. It specifies CASTALAGFTYEQYF.

In this sample, this clonotype turned up many times. V usage is TRBV29-1 and J usage is TRBJ1-4; D unclear. V was pared by 5 bases and J by 0 bases, with 10 bases between. Germline values: CDR1 SQVTM, CDR2 ANQGSEA. CDR3 length: 14 residues. CDR3 protein: CSVQPGTTNEKLFF. Here the CDR3 DNA reads TGCAGCGTTCAACCTGGAACAACTAATGAAAAACTGTTTTTT. The full variable domain, with the rest looked up from reference TRBV29-1 and TRBJ1-4, is SAVISQKPSRDICQRGTSLTIQCQVDSQVTMMFWYRQQPGQSLTLIATANQGSEATYESGFVIDKFPISRPNLTFSTLTVSNMSPEDSSIYLCSVQPGTTNEKLFFGSGTQLSVL.

This clonotype was picked up a small number of times. The V call is TRBV30, the J call TRBJ2-2; weak D call: TRBD2 (6 bases). Germline-derived CDR1 and CDR2 are GTSNPN and SVGIG (reference sequence). The CDR3 is 15 amino acids. V gave up 8 bases and J gave up 2 bases, with 18 bases separating them. The CDR3 region has the DNA TGTGCCACTAGGCCCACTAGCTATAACACCGGGGAGCTGTTTTTT. Its protein is CATRPTSYNTGELFF.

The chain combines TRBV7-2 with TRBJ2-1; 12 nucleotides agree with TRBD2. Trimming at V came to 5 bases and at J to 2 bases, leaving 7 bases not matched to a gene. Germline V gene data show CDR1 as SGHTA and CDR2 as FQGNSA. CDR3 size: 17 residues. The CDR3 loop reads CASSLILAGGPYNEQFF. The CDR3 DNA reads as TGTGCCAGCAGCCTCATTCTAGCGGGAGGGCCCTACAATGAGCAGTTCTTC.

This clonotype was counted between two and nine times. This chain connects TRBV5-1 to TRBJ2-7, with TRBD1 identical over 7 bases. This CDR3 is built from 14 residues. V was pared by 3 bases and J by 2 bases, with 5 bases of the junction left unmatched. Germline CDR1 SGHRS, CDR2 YFSETQ. CDR3 sequence (DNA): TGCGCCAGCAGCTCAAAGGACAGGACCTACGAGCAGTACTTC. It codes for CASSSKDRTYEQYF.

The chain is built from TRBV9 and TRBJ2-2; 7 bases align to TRBD2. CDR3 length equals 16 residues. Germline values: CDR1 SGDLS, CDR2 YYNGEE. The junction had 6 bases not matched to a gene; V was cut back by 3 bases and J by 1 base. The chain's CDR3 is CASSDPTSENTGELFF. CDR3 coding DNA: TGTGCCAGCAGCGATCCCACTAGCGAGAACACCGGGGAGCTGTTTTTT.

This clonotype was detected ten times or more. V is TRBV24-1 and J is TRBJ2-1, with D possibly called TRBD1 or TRBD2 (5 bases each). The CDR3 contains 14 residues. The V end was cut by 1 base, the J end by 5 bases, with 8 bases between. Germline V gene lookup returns CDR1 KGHDR and CDR2 SFDVKD. The CDR3 DNA sequence: TGTGCCACCAGTGATTTCGGGACGAACAATGAGCAGTTCTTC. It codes for CATSDFGTNNEQFF.